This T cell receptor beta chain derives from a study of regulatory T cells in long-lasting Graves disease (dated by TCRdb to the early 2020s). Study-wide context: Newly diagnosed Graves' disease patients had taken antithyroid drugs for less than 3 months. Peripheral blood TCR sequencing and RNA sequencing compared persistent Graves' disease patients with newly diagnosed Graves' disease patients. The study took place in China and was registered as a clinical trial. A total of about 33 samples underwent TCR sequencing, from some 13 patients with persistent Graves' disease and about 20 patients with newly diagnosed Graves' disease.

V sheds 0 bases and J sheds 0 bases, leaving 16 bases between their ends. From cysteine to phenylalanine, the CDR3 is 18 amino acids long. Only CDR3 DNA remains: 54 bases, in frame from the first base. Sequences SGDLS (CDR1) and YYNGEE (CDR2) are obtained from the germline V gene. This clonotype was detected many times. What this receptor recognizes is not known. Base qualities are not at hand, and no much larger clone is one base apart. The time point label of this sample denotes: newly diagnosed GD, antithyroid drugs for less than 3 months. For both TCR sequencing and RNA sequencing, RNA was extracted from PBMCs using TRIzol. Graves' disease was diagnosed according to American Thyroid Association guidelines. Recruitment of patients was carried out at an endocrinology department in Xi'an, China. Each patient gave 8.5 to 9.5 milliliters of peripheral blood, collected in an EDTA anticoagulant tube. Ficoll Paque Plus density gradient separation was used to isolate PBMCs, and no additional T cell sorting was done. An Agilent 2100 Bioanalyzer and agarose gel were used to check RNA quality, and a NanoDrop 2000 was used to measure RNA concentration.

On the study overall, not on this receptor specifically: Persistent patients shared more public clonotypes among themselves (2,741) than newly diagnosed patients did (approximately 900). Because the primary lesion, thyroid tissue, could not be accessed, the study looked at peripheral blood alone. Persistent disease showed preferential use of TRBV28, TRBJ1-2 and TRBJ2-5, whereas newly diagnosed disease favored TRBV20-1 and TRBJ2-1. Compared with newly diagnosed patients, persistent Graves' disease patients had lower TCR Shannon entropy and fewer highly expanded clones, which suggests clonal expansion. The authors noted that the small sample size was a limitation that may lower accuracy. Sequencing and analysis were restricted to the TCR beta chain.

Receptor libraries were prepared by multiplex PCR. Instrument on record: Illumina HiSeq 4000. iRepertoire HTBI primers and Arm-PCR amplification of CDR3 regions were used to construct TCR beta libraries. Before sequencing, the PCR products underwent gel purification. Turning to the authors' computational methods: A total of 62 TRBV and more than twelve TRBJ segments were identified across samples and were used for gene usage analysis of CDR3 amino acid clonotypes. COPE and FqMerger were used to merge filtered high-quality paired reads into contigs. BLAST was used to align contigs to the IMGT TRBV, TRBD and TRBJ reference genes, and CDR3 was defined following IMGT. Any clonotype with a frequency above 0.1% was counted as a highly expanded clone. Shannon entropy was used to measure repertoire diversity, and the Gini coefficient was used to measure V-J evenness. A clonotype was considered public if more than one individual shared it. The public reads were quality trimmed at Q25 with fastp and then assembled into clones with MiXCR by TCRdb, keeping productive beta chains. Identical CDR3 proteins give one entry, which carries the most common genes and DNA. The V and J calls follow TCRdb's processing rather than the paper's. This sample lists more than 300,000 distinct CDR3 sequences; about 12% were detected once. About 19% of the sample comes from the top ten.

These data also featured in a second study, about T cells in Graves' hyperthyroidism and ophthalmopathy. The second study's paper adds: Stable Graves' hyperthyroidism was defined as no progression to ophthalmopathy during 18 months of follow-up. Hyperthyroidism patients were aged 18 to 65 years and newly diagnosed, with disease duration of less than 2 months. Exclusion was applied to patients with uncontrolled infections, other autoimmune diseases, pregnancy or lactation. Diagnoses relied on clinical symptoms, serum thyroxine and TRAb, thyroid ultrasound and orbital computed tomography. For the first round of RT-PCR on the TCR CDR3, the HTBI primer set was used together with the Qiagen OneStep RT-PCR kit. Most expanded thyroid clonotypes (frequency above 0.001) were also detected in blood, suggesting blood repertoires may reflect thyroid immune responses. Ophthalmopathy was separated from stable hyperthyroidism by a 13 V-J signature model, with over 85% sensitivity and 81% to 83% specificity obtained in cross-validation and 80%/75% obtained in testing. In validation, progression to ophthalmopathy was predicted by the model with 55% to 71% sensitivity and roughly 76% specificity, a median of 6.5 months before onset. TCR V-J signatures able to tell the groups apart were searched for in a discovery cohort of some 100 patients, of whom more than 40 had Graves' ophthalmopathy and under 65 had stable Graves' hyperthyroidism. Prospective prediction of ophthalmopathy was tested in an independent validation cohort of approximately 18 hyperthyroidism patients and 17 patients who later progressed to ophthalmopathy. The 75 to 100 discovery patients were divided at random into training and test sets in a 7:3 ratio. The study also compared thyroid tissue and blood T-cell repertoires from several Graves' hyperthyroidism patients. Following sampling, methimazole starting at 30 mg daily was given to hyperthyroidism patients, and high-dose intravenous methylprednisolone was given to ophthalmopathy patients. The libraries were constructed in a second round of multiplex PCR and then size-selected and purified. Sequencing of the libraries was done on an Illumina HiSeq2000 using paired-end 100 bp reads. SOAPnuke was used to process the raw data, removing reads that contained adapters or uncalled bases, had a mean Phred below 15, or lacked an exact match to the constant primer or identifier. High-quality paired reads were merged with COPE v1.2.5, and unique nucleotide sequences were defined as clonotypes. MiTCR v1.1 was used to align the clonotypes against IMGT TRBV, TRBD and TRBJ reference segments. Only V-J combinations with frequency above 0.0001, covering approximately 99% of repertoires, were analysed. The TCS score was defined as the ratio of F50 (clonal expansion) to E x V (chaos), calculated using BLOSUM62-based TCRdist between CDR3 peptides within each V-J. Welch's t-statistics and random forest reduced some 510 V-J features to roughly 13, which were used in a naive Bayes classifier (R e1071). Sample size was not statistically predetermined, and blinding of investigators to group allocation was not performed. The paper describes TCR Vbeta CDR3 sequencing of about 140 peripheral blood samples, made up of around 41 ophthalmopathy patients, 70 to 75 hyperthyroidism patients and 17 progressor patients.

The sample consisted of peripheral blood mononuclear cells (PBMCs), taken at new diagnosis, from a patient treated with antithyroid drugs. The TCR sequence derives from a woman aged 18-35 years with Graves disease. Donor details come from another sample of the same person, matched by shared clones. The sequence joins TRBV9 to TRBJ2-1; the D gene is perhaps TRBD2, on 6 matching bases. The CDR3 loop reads CASSVGGGLGNSYNEQFF. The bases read TGTGCCAGCAGCGTAGGTGGGGGGTTAGGGAACTCCTACAATGAGCAGTTCTTC.